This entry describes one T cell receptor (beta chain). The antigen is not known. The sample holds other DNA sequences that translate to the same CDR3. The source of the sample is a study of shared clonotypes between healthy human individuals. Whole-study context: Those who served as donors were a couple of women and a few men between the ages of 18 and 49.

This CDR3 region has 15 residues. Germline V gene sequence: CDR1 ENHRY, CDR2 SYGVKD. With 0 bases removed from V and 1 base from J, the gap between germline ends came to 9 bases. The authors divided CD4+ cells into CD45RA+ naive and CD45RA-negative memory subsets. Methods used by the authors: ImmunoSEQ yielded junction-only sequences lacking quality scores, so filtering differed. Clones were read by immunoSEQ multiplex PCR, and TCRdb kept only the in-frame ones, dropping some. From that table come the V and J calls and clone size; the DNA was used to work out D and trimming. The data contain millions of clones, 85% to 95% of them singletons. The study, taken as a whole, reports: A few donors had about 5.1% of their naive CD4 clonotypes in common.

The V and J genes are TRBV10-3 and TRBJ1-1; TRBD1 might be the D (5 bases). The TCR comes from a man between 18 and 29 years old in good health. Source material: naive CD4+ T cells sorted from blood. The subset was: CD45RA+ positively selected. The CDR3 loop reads CAISESGGPNTEAFF. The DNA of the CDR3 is TGTGCCATCAGTGAGTCGGGGGGTCCGAACACTGAAGCTTTCTTT.